The clone carrying this TCR beta chain was seen repeatedly, ten times or more. TCRdb re-derived calls from the RT-PCR reads in MiXCR, one entry per CDR3 protein. The sample carries hundreds of thousands of distinct CDR3 sequences, 14% recorded once. V was shortened by 4 bases and J by 4 bases, with 9 bases between the two germline ends. CDR1 and CDR2 (germline): KGHSH, LQKENI. The CDR3 totals 13 residues. The chain combines TRBV18 with TRBJ2-3; TRBD2 is a possible D gene (5 bases). Specimen: memory CD4+ T cells from blood. The TCR originated in a female donor in good health, serving as a healthy control. The CDR3 nucleotides read TGTGCCAGCTCACTCACGAGGGCAGATACGCAGTATTTT. It codes for CASSLTRADTQYF.